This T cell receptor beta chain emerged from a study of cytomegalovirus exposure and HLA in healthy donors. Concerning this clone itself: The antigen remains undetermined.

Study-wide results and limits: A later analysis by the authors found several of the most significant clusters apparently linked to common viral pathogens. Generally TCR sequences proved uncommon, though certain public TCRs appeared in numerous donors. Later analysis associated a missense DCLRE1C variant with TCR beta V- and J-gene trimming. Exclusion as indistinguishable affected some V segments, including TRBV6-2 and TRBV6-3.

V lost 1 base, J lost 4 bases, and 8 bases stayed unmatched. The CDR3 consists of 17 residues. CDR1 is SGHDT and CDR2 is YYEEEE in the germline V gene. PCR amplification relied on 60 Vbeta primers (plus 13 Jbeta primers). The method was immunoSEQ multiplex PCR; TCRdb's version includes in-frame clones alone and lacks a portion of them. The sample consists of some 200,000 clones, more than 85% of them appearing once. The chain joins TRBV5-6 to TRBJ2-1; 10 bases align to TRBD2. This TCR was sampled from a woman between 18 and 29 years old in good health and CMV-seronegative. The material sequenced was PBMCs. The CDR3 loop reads CASSLSLSSGSYNEQFF. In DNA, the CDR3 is TGTGCCAGCAGCTTGTCTTTGTCTAGCGGGAGTTACAATGAGCAGTTCTTC. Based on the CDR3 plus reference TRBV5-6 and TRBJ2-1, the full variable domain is DAGVTQSPTHLIKTRGQQVTLRCSPKSGHDTVSWYQQALGQGPQFIFQYYEEEERQRGNFPDRFSGHQFPNYSSELNVNALLLGDSALYLCASSLSLSSGSYNEQFFGPGTRLTVL.